A selection of T cell receptor beta chains follows, all from one sample in a study of CD4 T cells in relation to SARS-CoV-2 and coronaviruses. The repertoire was sequenced with immunoSEQ multiplex PCR; TCRdb's copy has only in-frame clones and lacks some. The table lists tens of thousands of clones, around 76% of them singletons, with about 15% in the top ten. These TCRs are of unknown antigen specificity. The source material was CD4+ T cells from PBMCs, cultured in vitro. These receptors came from a human donor in good health. The CDR3 runs from the conserved cysteine through the conserved F or W. The D gene is left open where the match is weak. Clone size is stated in some rows and not others, as once, few, many or a class when expanded.

>TRBJ1-3|few|.|TRBV6-5
TGTGCCAGCATGGGGGAATTGGGAAACACCATATATTTT
CASMGELGNTIYF
>TRBJ2-1|.|TRBD2|TRBV19
TGTGCCAGTAGTATCTCTGAGATGGCTCCAGCGGGATGGGAGAGGGACAATGAGCAGTTCTTC
CASSISEMAPAGWERDNEQFF
>TRBJ1-2|.|TRBD1|TRBV19
TGTGCCAGTAGTACGATGACAGGGAACTATGGCTACACCTTC
CASSTMTGNYGYTF
>TRBJ2-7|.|.|TRBV7-2
TGTGCCAGCAGCTTCTCCCCCTTCGCCGGGAGAACCTACGAGCAGTACTTC
CASSFSPFAGRTYEQYF
>TRBJ2-7|once|TRBD2|TRBV18
TGTGCCAGCTCACAGACAGGGGCGCAACTAGCGGGGGGGCCGCACGAGCAGTACTTC
CASSQTGAQLAGGPHEQYF
>TRBJ2-7|.|TRBD2|TRBV10-1
TGCGCCAGCAGTGGGACTAGCGGGAGGTACGAGCAGTACTTC
CASSGTSGRYEQYF
>TRBJ1-4|.|TRBD1|TRBV6-5
TGTGCCACTAAACGGGGGGACAGCTTGAATGAAAAACTGTTTTTT
CATKRGDSLNEKLFF
>TRBJ1-2|.|.|TRBV10-2
TGCGCCAGCAGTGAGTCAGGTCCCAACTATGGCTACACCTTC
CASSESGPNYGYTF
>TRBJ2-2|.|TRBD1|TRBV7-2
TGTGCCAGCAGGCGGGACAGGGGGGTCACCGGGGAGCTGTTTTTT
CASRRDRGVTGELFF
>TRBJ1-2|few|TRBD1|TRBV27
TGTGCCAGCAGAGACCCAGGGGGCCACCATGGCTACACCTTC
CASRDPGGHHGYTF
>TRBJ2-7|.|.|TRBV12-3/TRBV12-4
TGTGCCAGCAGTCGTGGACAGTACCGTGAGCAGTACTTC
CASSRGQYREQYF
>TRBJ2-7|.|TRBD2|TRBV28
TGTGCCAGCAGCCTGGGGGGTACGGGAGGGCAGAACGAGCAGTACTTC
CASSLGGTGGQNEQYF
>TRBJ2-7|.|.|TRBV21-1
TGTGCCAGCAGCAAAACCCACAGGGACCCCTACGAGCAGTACTTC
CASSKTHRDPYEQYF
>TRBJ2-1|once|TRBD1|TRBV11-3
TGTGCCAGCAGCTTAGCCGGGACAGACAATGAGCAGTTCTTC
CASSLAGTDNEQFF
>TRBJ1-2|.|.|TRBV25-1
TGTGCCAGCAGTGACCCAGTCATCGAGGGCTACACCTTC
CASSDPVIEGYTF
>TRBJ1-4|few|.|TRBV7-9
TGTGCCAGCAGTATTGCAGGGAGCGGTGAAAAACTGTTTTTT
CASSIAGSGEKLFF
>TRBJ1-2|.|.|TRBV3-1/TRBV3-2
TGTGCCAGCAGCCAAGATTGGGTTGGTGGGGATGGCTACACCTTC
CASSQDWVGGDGYTF
>TRBJ2-5|.|.|TRBV9
TGTGCCAGCAGCGTAGGGGCCTCGGACAGCATCCAAGAGACCCAGTACTTC
CASSVGASDSIQETQYF
>TRBJ2-3|.|TRBD2|TRBV4-3
TGCGCCAGCAGCCAAGATCACAGCGGGGGGAATACGCAGTATTTT
CASSQDHSGGNTQYF
>TRBJ2-1|.|TRBD1|TRBV30
TGTGCCTGGAGTGTTTTTTGGACAGGGGACTACAATGAGCAGTTCTTC
CAWSVFWTGDYNEQFF
>TRBJ1-1|.|.|TRBV3-1/TRBV3-2
TGTGCCAGCAGCCAAGTATCGGAAACTGAAGCTTTCTTT
CASSQVSETEAFF
>TRBJ2-7|few|.|TRBV6-1
TGTGCCAGCAGTGAATCGTGGGGCCCCTCCTACGAGCAGTACTTC
CASSESWGPSYEQYF
>TRBJ1-6|.|.|TRBV10-3
TGTGCCATCCAGGACAGCTATAATTCACCCCTCCACTTT
CAIQDSYNSPLHF
>TRBJ1-1|.|.|TRBV20-1
TGCAGTTCTGGGGGGAGTTCTGAAGCTTTCTTT
CSSGGSSEAFF
>TRBJ1-1|.|.|TRBV5-5
TGTGCCAGCAGCTGGGGACATGTGAACACTGAAGCTTTCTTT
CASSWGHVNTEAFF
>TRBJ2-3|.|TRBD2|TRBV10-3
TGTGCCATCAGTGATTTCCCCGCAGGTAGCGGGAGCTCAGATACGCAGTATTTT
CAISDFPAGSGSSDTQYF
>TRBJ2-3|.|TRBD2|TRBV11-3
TGTGCCAGCAGCTCAGACGCTAGCGGGGGGAGCACAGATACGCAGTATTTT
CASSSDASGGSTDTQYF
>TRBJ2-3|once|TRBD1|TRBV18
TGTGCCAGCTCACCTACAGGGGGTTCCGGAGGGGATACGCAGTATTTT
CASSPTGGSGGDTQYF
>TRBJ1-1|once|.|TRBV2
TGTGCCAGCAGGTTCGGGAGCATTGGGGATGAAGCTTTCTTT
CASRFGSIGDEAFF
>TRBJ2-1|few|TRBD2|TRBV4-1
TGCGCCAGCAGCCATAGACTAGCGGGGAGCTCCTACAATGAGCAGTTCTTC
CASSHRLAGSSYNEQFF
>TRBJ2-5|.|.|TRBV11-2
TGTGCCAGCAGCTTAGAACGTAGCTTTCGGCAAGAGACCCAGTACTTC
CASSLERSFRQETQYF
>TRBJ2-1|.|.|TRBV7-9
TGTGCCAGCAGCTTAGAGAGCTCCTACAATGAGCAGTTCTTC
CASSLESSYNEQFF
>TRBJ2-7|.|.|TRBV2
TGTGCCAGCAGTGCTCTGGCGGGCTCCTACGAGCAGTACTTC
CASSALAGSYEQYF
>TRBJ2-3|.|TRBD1|TRBV7-8
TGTGCCAGCACGACAGGGGGGGCCCCAGATACGCAGTATTTT
CASTTGGAPDTQYF
>TRBJ2-3|.|.|TRBV19
TGTGCCAGTAGCGTAGGTGTAGGGGGGTCGGATACGCAGTATTTT
CASSVGVGGSDTQYF
>TRBJ2-1|.|TRBD2|TRBV27
TGTGCCAGCAGATCATTTAGCGGGACCTCAAGCTCCTACAATGAGCAGTTCTTC
CASRSFSGTSSSYNEQFF
>TRBJ2-1|.|.|TRBV4-3
TGCGCCAGCAGCCAATGGTTCCTCGATGAGCAGTTCTTC
CASSQWFLDEQFF
>TRBJ2-7|.|.|TRBV6-2/TRBV6-3
TGTGCCAGCAGTTTAGAACCCGGGACACCGTGGGAGCAGTACTTC
CASSLEPGTPWEQYF
>TRBJ2-3|.|.|TRBV7-9
TGTGCCAGCAGGGAGACAGTCTCTACGCAGTATTTT
CASRETVSTQYF
>TRBJ1-3|.|.|TRBV6-5
TGTGCCAGCAGTCCCTCGGACAGCTCTGGAAACACCATATATTTT
CASSPSDSSGNTIYF
>TRBJ1-3|.|.|TRBV4-1
TGCGCCAGCAGCCAAGTAGGAAACACCATATATTTT
CASSQVGNTIYF
>TRBJ1-4|.|.|TRBV7-2
TGTGCCAGCAGCTTAAGAGGGGCTGAAAAACTGTTTTTT
CASSLRGAEKLFF
>TRBJ2-3|.|.|TRBV11-2
TGTGCCAGCAGCTTAGTGCAGATCACAGATACGCAGTATTTT
CASSLVQITDTQYF
>TRBJ1-2|.|.|TRBV6-5
TGTGCCAGCACCCCAGGTGATGCCTATGGCTACACCTTC
CASTPGDAYGYTF
>TRBJ2-1|.|TRBD2|TRBV10-1
TGCGCCAGCAGTGATCGGGTCTCCGCAGGGATTCGGGGGGGCTCCTACAATGAGCAGTTCTTC
CASSDRVSAGIRGGSYNEQFF
>TRBJ2-2|.|.|TRBV5-6
TGTGCCAGCACCTCCGTCGGGGACTGGGACACCGGGGAGCTGTTTTTT
CASTSVGDWDTGELFF
>TRBJ2-3|.|TRBD2|TRBV29-1
TGCAGCGGGGGACTAGCGGGGGGATCAGCAGATACGCAGTATTTT
CSGGLAGGSADTQYF
>TRBJ2-5|.|.|TRBV5-6
TGTGCCAGCAGCACCCCTCGGGGCTACCAAGAGACCCAGTACTTC
CASSTPRGYQETQYF
>TRBJ2-1|large|TRBD1|TRBV27
TGTGCCAGCAGTTTCGGAGGACAGGCGATTCATAGCTCCTACAATGAGCAGTTCTTC
CASSFGGQAIHSSYNEQFF
>TRBJ1-6|once|TRBD1|TRBV6-4
TGTGCCAGCAGTGTCGACAGGGACGCACCCCTCCACTTT
CASSVDRDAPLHF
>TRBJ2-7|.|.|TRBV5-1
TGCGCCAGCAGCGCTGGACAGTTCCCCGGCTACGAGCAGTACTTC
CASSAGQFPGYEQYF
>TRBJ1-2|.|.|TRBV10-3
TGTGCCATCAGTGAGACGGGGGCAGGTGGCTACACCTTC
CAISETGAGGYTF
>TRBJ2-1|.|TRBD2|TRBV4-1
TGCGCCAGCAGCCATTTCGGTGGGCGCGGGAGGCCCAATGAGCAGTTCTTC
CASSHFGGRGRPNEQFF
>TRBJ1-2|.|.|TRBV7-2
TGTGCCAGCAGCTTAGCGCGGACAGTACCTAACTATGGCTACACCTTC
CASSLARTVPNYGYTF
>TRBJ1-5|.|TRBD1|TRBV25-1
TGTGCCAGCTATAAGAGACAGGGGACGGTGTATAGCAATCAGCCCCAGCATTTT
CASYKRQGTVYSNQPQHF
>TRBJ2-5|once|.|TRBV6-5
TGTGCCAGCAGTTACTCGATTCAGGGGGAGACCCAGTACTTC
CASSYSIQGETQYF
>TRBJ1-1|.|TRBD1|TRBV19
TGTGCCAGCCACCGACAGGGTTACACTGAAGCTTTCTTT
CASHRQGYTEAFF